This is a list of T cell receptor beta chains from one sample in a study of T cell clones after liver transplantation. Here immunoSEQ multiplex PCR was the method, and the copy in TCRdb shows in-frame clones only, minus some. Among 50,000 or so clones listed, roughly 90% were seen once. Sequenced here: CD8+ T cells from blood, sampled 12 months after liver transplant. These TCRs come from a human patient who received a liver transplant. Some T cells may have originated in the graft donor. CDR3s include the opening cysteine and the closing phenylalanine or tryptophan. The order of the fields is V gene, CDR3 protein.

v_gene: TRBV28; CDR3aa: CASSLRTGYQPQHF
v_gene: TRBV19; CDR3aa: CASSSLGNQPQHF
v_gene: TRBV4-1; CDR3aa: CASSQGPGEQYF
v_gene: TRBV28; CDR3aa: CASSLLREEAGELFF
v_gene: TRBV23-1; CDR3aa: CASRKRYPARGEQFF
v_gene: TRBV6-1; CDR3aa: CASSEAPANTGELFF
v_gene: TRBV28; CDR3aa: CASSLGRTDTQYF
v_gene: TRBV19; CDR3aa: CASSILGNTIYF
v_gene: TRBV27; CDR3aa: CASSLSKGTLSYEQYF
v_gene: TRBV27; CDR3aa: CASSFGGGVNEQFF
v_gene: TRBV27; CDR3aa: CASRTGRGPYEQYF
v_gene: TRBV5-1; CDR3aa: CASSPGTLGGNTIYF